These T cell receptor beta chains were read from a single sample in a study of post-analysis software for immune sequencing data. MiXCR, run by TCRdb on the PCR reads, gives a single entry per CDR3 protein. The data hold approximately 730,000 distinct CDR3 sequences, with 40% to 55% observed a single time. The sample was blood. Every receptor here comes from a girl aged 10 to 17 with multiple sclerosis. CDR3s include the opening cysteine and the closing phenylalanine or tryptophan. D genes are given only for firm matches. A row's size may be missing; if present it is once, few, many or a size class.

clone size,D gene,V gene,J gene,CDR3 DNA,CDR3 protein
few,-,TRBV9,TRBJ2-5,TGTGCCAGCAGCTCGACAGATGAGACCCAGTACTTC,CASSSTDETQYF
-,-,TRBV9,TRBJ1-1,TGTGCCAGCAGCGTAGTAAGAGAGAACACTGAAGCTTTCTTT,CASSVVRENTEAFF
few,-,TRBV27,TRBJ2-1,TGTGCCAGCAGCTCAGGGTTAACCTACAATGAGCAGTTCTTC,CASSSGLTYNEQFF
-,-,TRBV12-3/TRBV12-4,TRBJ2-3,TGTGCCAGCAGTTTATCCACGCGAGGGGGGCAGTATTTT,CASSLSTRGGQYF
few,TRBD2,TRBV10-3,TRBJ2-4,TGTGCCATCAGTGAGGGGCGGGAGGGCCGAAAGGGCATTCAGTACTTC,CAISEGREGRKGIQYF
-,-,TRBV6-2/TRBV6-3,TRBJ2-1,TGTGCCAGCAGATACTCGCCCAATGAGCAGTTCTTC,CASRYSPNEQFF
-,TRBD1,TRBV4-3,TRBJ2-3,TGCGCCAGCAGCCAAGACCCCGACAGGGGGCGGACAGATACGCAGTATTTT,CASSQDPDRGRTDTQYF
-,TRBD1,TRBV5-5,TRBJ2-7,TGTGCCGGCAGCGACGGGACAGGATATGGCGAGCAGTACTTC,CAGSDGTGYGEQYF
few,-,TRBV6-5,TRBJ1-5,TGTGCCAGCAGTCCGGACCCTGGCAATCAGCCCCAGCATTTT,CASSPDPGNQPQHF
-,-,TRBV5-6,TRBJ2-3,TGTGCCAGCAGCTCTCTTCGCCCGGGGCCATGGACGCAGTATTTT,CASSSLRPGPWTQYF
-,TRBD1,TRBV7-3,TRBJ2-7,TGTGCCAGCAGCGCTAAGGGAGGGACAGGGCGCTACGAGCAGTACTTC,CASSAKGGTGRYEQYF
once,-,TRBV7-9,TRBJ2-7,TGTGCCAGCAGCCCGCTCTCGGGGTACAACGAGCAGTACTTC,CASSPLSGYNEQYF
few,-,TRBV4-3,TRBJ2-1,TGCGCCAGCAGCCAATGGCGGGATGGCGACAATGAGCAGTTCTTC,CASSQWRDGDNEQFF
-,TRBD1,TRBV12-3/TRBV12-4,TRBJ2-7,TGTGCCAGCGGTGGCGCAGGGGGCATCGACGAGCAGTACTTC,CASGGAGGIDEQYF
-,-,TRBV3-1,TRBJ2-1,TGTGCCAGCAGCTGGGACTGGTACAATGAGCAGTTCTTC,CASSWDWYNEQFF
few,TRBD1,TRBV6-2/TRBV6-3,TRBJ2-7,TGTGCCAGTGGGACAGGCCCCGGGGACGAGCAGTACTTC,CASGTGPGDEQYF
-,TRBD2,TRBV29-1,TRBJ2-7,TGCAGCGCCCTGGGACTAGCGGCCTACAATGAGCAGTACTTC,CSALGLAAYNEQYF
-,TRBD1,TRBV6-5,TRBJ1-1,TGTGCCAGCAGCACTACTCCAGGGGGCCGAAACACTGAAGCTTTCTTT,CASSTTPGGRNTEAFF
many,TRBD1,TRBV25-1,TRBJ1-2,TGTGCCAGCAGTGAGGACAGGGGGCGCGGTAACTATGGCTACACCTTC,CASSEDRGRGNYGYTF
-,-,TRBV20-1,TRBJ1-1,TGCAGTGCTAGAGCCCGACCCAGGGATGGGGGCCGGAACACTGAAGCTTTCTTT,CSARARPRDGGRNTEAFF
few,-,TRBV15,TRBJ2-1,TGTGCCACCAGCAGATCCTTAGCGGCTGAGCAGTTCTTC,CATSRSLAAEQFF
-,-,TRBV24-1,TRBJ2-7,TGTGCCACCAGAAGGACTCGCTCCGAGCAGTACTTC,CATRRTRSEQYF
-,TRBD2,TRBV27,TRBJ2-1,TGTGCCAGCAGTTTATGGAGTAGCGGGGCGTACAATGAGCAGTTCTTC,CASSLWSSGAYNEQFF
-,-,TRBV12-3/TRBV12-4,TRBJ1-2,TGTGCCAGCAGTTTAGAAGACAGGAGGATCTATGGCTACACCTTC,CASSLEDRRIYGYTF
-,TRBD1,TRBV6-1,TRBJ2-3,TGTGCCAGCAGTGAAGCTTCGGGACAGGGGGGGGTCTTCAGTACGCAGTATTTT,CASSEASGQGGVFSTQYF
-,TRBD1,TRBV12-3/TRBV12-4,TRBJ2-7,TGTGCCAGCAGTTTAGGGGACAGTCTTTACGAGCAGTACTTC,CASSLGDSLYEQYF
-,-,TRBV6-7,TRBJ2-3,TGTGCCAGCAGCCCCGAGGCGGGGAGCGCCTCCAGCACAGATACGCAGTATTTT,CASSPEAGSASSTDTQYF
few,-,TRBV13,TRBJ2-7,TGTGCCAGCAGCTACGGACTGTTGGGCAGCTACGAGCAGTACTTC,CASSYGLLGSYEQYF
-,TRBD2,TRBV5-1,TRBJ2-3,TGCGCCAGCAGCTATCGCGTAGCGGGAGGGCCCCCAGATACGCAGTATTTT,CASSYRVAGGPPDTQYF
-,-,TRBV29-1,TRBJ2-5,TGCAGCGCGGACAGAGAAGAGACCCAGTACTTC,CSADREETQYF
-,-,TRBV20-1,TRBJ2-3,TGCAGTGCTAGAGCGGGTACAGCCCCTAGCACAGATACGCAGTATTTT,CSARAGTAPSTDTQYF
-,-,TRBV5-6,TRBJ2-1,TGTGCCAGCAGCTTGTTTCGGAGCTCCTACAATGAGCAGTTCTTC,CASSLFRSSYNEQFF
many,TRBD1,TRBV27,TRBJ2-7,TGCGCCAGCAGCTTGGGACAGGGGAACGAGCAGTACTTC,CASSLGQGNEQYF
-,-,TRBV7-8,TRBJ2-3,TGTGCCAGCAGCTTTTTTTCGCGGTTCACAGATACGCAGTATTTT,CASSFFSRFTDTQYF
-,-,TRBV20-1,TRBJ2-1,TGCAGTGCTAGAGACGGTGACAATGAGCAGTTCTTC,CSARDGDNEQFF
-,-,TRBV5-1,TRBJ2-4,TGCGCCAGCAGCGCGTCGTGGGCGGGCAAAAACATTCAGTACTTC,CASSASWAGKNIQYF
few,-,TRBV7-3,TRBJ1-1,TGTGCCAGCAGCCCAAACCCATCGAACACTGAAGCTTTCTTT,CASSPNPSNTEAFF
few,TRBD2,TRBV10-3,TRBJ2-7,TGTGCCATCAGTGATGCGGGAGTGAGCGAGCAGTACTTC,CAISDAGVSEQYF
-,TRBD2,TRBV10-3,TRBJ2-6,TGTGCCATTCGGGCGGGGGACCGCTCCTCTGGGGCCAACGTCCTGACTTTC,CAIRAGDRSSGANVLTF
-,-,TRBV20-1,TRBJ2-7,TGCAGTGCTAGGCGGGTGGGAGTAGGGTCCGAGCAGTACTTC,CSARRVGVGSEQYF
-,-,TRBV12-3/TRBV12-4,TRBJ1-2,TGTGCCAGCAGTCCCCGTAGAGACTATGGCTACACCTTC,CASSPRRDYGYTF
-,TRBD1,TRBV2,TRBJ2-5,TGTGCCAGCAGTGCCCTGACAGGGGGCGGGGTGGAGACCCAGTACTTC,CASSALTGGGVETQYF
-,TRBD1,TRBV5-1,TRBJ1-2,TGCGCCAGCAGCTCTGAGGGACAGGGAATTTTAAGCTATGGCTACACCTTC,CASSSEGQGILSYGYTF
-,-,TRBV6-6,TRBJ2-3,TGTGCCAGCTTTGGGTCTTATGGCACAGATACGCAGTATTTT,CASFGSYGTDTQYF
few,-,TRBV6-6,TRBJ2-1,TGTGCCAGCAGTTCCTACTCCGGACAGAGCGAATACAATGAGCAGTTCTTC,CASSSYSGQSEYNEQFF
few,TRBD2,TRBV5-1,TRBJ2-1,TGCGCCAGCAGCGGGACTAGCGCTCTCTCCTACAATGAGCAGTTCTTC,CASSGTSALSYNEQFF
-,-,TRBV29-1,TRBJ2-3,TGCAGCGTTGCCAACCGGAGGGTTGGAGATACGCAGTATTTT,CSVANRRVGDTQYF
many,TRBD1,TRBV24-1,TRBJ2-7,TGTGCCACCAGTGATTTGGGGACAGGGCGACGGCAGTACTTC,CATSDLGTGRRQYF
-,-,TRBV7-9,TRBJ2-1,TGTGCCAGCAGCTCCGGTCCCAGTATGGCGGGGAGGAATGAGCAGTTCTTC,CASSSGPSMAGRNEQFF
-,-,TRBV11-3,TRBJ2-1,TGTGCCAGCAGCTTAGATAGGTCTAGCTCAGGATCCAAGCAGTTCTTC,CASSLDRSSSGSKQFF
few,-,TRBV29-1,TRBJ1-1,TGCAGCGCCGGGGAGGCCCCGAACACTGAAGCTTTCTTT,CSAGEAPNTEAFF
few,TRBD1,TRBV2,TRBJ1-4,TGTGCCAGCAGTGGGGACAGGGAAAAACTGTTTTTT,CASSGDREKLFF
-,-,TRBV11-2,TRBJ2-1,TGTGCCAGCAGCTTAACTACTCGGGAGCAGTTCTTC,CASSLTTREQFF